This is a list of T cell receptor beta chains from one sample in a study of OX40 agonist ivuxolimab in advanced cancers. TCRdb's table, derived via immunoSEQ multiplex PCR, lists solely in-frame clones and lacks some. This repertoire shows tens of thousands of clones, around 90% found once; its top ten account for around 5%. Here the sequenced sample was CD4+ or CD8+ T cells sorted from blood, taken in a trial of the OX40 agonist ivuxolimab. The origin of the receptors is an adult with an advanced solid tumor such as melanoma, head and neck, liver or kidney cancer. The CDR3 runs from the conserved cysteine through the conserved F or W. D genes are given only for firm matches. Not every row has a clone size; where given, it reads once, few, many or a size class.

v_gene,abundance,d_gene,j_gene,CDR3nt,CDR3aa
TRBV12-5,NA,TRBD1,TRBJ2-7,TGTGCTAGTGGTACGCCGGGACAGGGGACCTACGAGCAGTACTTC,CASGTPGQGTYEQYF
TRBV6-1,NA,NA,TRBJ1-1,TGTGCCAGCAGTGAAGGGCCGACAGGCTACACTGAAGCTTTCTTT,CASSEGPTGYTEAFF
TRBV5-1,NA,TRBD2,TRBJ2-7,TGCGCCAGCAGCTCGACTAGCGGAACCTACGAGCAGTACTTC,CASSSTSGTYEQYF
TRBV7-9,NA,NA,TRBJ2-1,TGTGCCAGCAGCTTACTCGATGAGCAGTTCTTC,CASSLLDEQFF
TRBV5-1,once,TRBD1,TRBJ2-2,TGCGCCAGCAGCGACCGGGCAGGGGGTAACACCGGGGAGCTGTTTTTT,CASSDRAGGNTGELFF
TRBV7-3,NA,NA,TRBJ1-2,TGTGCCAGCAGCTCAACCGACGGGGTTTCCGGCTACACCTTC,CASSSTDGVSGYTF
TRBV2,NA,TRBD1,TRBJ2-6,TGTGCCAGCAGAGGGGACAGGGGTCTTTCTGGGGCCAACGTCCTGACTTTC,CASRGDRGLSGANVLTF
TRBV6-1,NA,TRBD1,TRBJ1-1,TGTGCCAGCGCCCTGAACAGGGGGCCGGCTTTCTTT,CASALNRGPAFF
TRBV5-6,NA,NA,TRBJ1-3,TGTGCCAGCAGCTTGGTCGGTGGAAACACCATATATTTT,CASSLVGGNTIYF
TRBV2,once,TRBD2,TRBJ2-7,TGTGCCAGCAGATTTGGGACTAGCGGCTACGAGCAGTACTTC,CASRFGTSGYEQYF
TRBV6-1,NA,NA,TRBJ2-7,TGTGCCAGCAGTGGTCCGCAGGAGACTATTTCCTACGAGCAGTACTTC,CASSGPQETISYEQYF
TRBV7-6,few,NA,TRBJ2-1,TGTGCCAGCAGCGCCACGGCAGGGACCTGGTACAATGAGCAGTTCTTC,CASSATAGTWYNEQFF
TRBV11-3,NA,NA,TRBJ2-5,TGTGCCAGCAGCTTAGATAACAAGGGGGAGACCCAGTACTTC,CASSLDNKGETQYF
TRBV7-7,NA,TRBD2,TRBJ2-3,TGTGCTAGCAGCTTAGGATCGGCTAGCGGGAGCACAGATACGCAGTATTTT,CASSLGSASGSTDTQYF
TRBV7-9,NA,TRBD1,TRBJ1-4,TGTGCCAGCAGCGCGGGACAGGGGGGTGAAAAACTGTTTTTT,CASSAGQGGEKLFF
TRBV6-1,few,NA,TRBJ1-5,TGTGCCAGCAGGGACGCCCAGGACAATCAGCCCCAGCATTTT,CASRDAQDNQPQHF
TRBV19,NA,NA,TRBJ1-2,TGTGCCAGTAGTATGCCGGGAGGGGCCTATGGCTACACCTTC,CASSMPGGAYGYTF
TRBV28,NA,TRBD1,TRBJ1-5,TGTGCCAGCAGTTCGGGACAGGGAGATCAGCCCCAGCATTTT,CASSSGQGDQPQHF
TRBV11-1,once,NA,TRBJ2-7,TGTGCCAGCAGCCTTGTGGGGGGGGCTCCTCGCCGGAACGAGCAGTACTTC,CASSLVGGAPRRNEQYF